Listed below are T cell receptor beta chains from one sample, sequenced in a study of blood T cell repertoires in COVID-19. The protocol was immunoSEQ multiplex PCR, while the TCRdb copy is restricted to in-frame clones and leaves out a portion. The table lists some 250,000 clones, roughly 88% of them singletons. The sample was peripheral blood. All receptors derive from a man aged 80 or over with acute or convalescent COVID-19. The CDR3 runs from the conserved cysteine through the conserved F or W. D genes are given only for firm matches. The size field is filled for only some rows; it gives once, few, many or a size class.

v_gene	j_gene	d_gene	len	abundance	CDR3nt	CDR3aa
TRBV2	TRBJ2-5	.	12	once	TGTGCCAGCAGTCCGGTTACGGAGACCCAGTACTTC	CASSPVTETQYF
TRBV5-1	TRBJ1-3	.	16	.	TGCGCCAGCAGCATCACCGGTTCTAACTCTGGAAACACCATATATTTT	CASSITGSNSGNTIYF
TRBV6-5	TRBJ1-5	.	13	once	TGTGCCAGCAGTTGGACTGGAAATCAGCCCCAGCATTTT	CASSWTGNQPQHF
TRBV18	TRBJ2-7	TRBD1	15	.	TGTGCCAGCTCAAAGGGACAGGGAGGTACCTACGAGCAGTACTTC	CASSKGQGGTYEQYF
TRBV9	TRBJ1-1	.	14	once	TGTGCCAGCAGCGTAGTAGGGACAAATTCTGAAGCTTTCTTT	CASSVVGTNSEAFF
TRBV28	TRBJ2-7	.	15	.	TGTGCCAGCAGGGGTACTCCGGGACAACTGTACGAGCAGTACTTC	CASRGTPGQLYEQYF
TRBV6-2/TRBV6-3	TRBJ2-7	.	16	.	TGTGCCAGCAGCCCCGTCGAGATACAGGCGTTTTACGAGCAGTACTTC	CASSPVEIQAFYEQYF
TRBV6-2/TRBV6-3	TRBJ2-3	TRBD2	20	.	TGTGCCAGCAGTTACCCCCCCTGGGCTAGCGGTGCCCAGGGCACAGATACGCAGTATTTT	CASSYPPWASGAQGTDTQYF
TRBV3-1/TRBV3-2	TRBJ1-1	.	15	few	TGTGCCAGCAGCCCTCCGTTAACAGGGTTCCCTGAAGCTTTCTTT	CASSPPLTGFPEAFF
TRBV19	TRBJ1-5	.	16	.	TGTGCCAGTAGCGAATCGCCAGGGTTTAGCAATCAGCCCCAGCATTTT	CASSESPGFSNQPQHF
TRBV5-1	TRBJ1-6	.	15	.	TGCGCCAGCAGCTTGGCGGACAGTCCGAATTCACCCCTCCACTTT	CASSLADSPNSPLHF
TRBV3-1/TRBV3-2	TRBJ2-7	TRBD2	13	.	TGTGCCAGCAGCCTAGCGGGGTCCTACGAGCAGTACTTC	CASSLAGSYEQYF
TRBV7-9	TRBJ2-1	.	15	.	TGTGCCAGCAGCTTAGAAGGACTAGGGGGAAATGAGCAGTTCTTC	CASSLEGLGGNEQFF
TRBV9	TRBJ2-2	.	16	.	TGTGCCAGCAGCGTAGCTAACAGACCTAACACCGGGGAGCTGTTTTTT	CASSVANRPNTGELFF
TRBV6-1	TRBJ1-5	.	15	.	TGTGCCAGCAGTGAAGCGGGAGTCAGCAATCAGCCCCAGCATTTT	CASSEAGVSNQPQHF
TRBV7-2	TRBJ2-1	TRBD1	16	.	TGTGCCAGCAGCTCCTCCGGACAGGGTTTATACAATGAGCAGTTCTTC	CASSSSGQGLYNEQFF
TRBV7-2	TRBJ2-7	TRBD1	15	few	TGTGCCAGCAGCTTTCGACAGGGGGGGTATGGCGAGCAGTACTTC	CASSFRQGGYGEQYF
TRBV6-5	TRBJ1-2	.	13	.	TGTGCCAGCAGTCCCGGGGGGAACTATGGCTACACCTTC	CASSPGGNYGYTF
TRBV27	TRBJ2-5	.	11	once	TGTGCCAGCAGCACGGGGACAACCCAGTACTTC	CASSTGTTQYF
TRBV5-6	TRBJ1-5	.	14	.	TGTGCCAGCAGCGACACAGCGGGCAATCAGCCCCAGCATTTT	CASSDTAGNQPQHF
TRBV24-1	TRBJ2-5	TRBD1	17	.	TGTGCCACCAGTGGTTCCCCCGGGACAGGGGGACGGGAGACCCAGTACTTC	CATSGSPGTGGRETQYF
TRBV18	TRBJ1-1	.	14	.	TGTGCCAGCTCACCTCTTAGAGAGAACACTGAAGCTTTCTTT	CASSPLRENTEAFF
TRBV5-1	TRBJ1-2	TRBD1	17	.	TGCGCCAGCACTTTAGCCGGCCGGGACAGGGACGACTATGGCTACACCTTC	CASTLAGRDRDDYGYTF
TRBV27	TRBJ2-3	.	13	once	TGTGCCAGCCGGGAAAGGGCCACAGATACGCAGTATTTT	CASRERATDTQYF
TRBV28	TRBJ1-2	TRBD1	13	.	TGTGCCAGCAGTCCGGGACAGCCTCTTGGCTACACCTTC	CASSPGQPLGYTF
TRBV6-5	TRBJ2-7	TRBD2	15	.	TGTGCCAGCATTACCGAGCGGGGGATGTCCTACGAGCAGTACTTC	CASITERGMSYEQYF